This T cell receptor (beta chain) was captured by sequencing in a study of shared clonotypes between healthy human individuals. Findings of the study overall: Sharing across four donors was highest in naive CD4 (roughly 5%) and lowest in memory CD8 (0.4%).

It was CD45RO-negative cells, positively selected for CCR7, that made up naive CD8 cells, with terminally differentiated effector memory CD45RA+ cells excluded. Once extracted for a subset, genomic DNA was divided evenly among several immunoSEQ plates. How the authors handled the data: As immunoSEQ supplied junction-only sequences (without quality scores), filtering differed. The data were produced by immunoSEQ multiplex PCR, yet TCRdb's version contains in-frame clones alone and is incomplete. Clonal size and the V and J genes are those of that table, whereas D and trimming came from the DNA. The data show some 630,000 clones, with roughly 96% seen just once and 0.11% held by the top ten. The CDR3 sequence is 13 residues long. V was shortened by 5 bases and J by 9 bases, with 14 bases between the two germline ends. Germline lookup yields CDR1 SEHNR and CDR2 FQNEAQ (reference sequence). In regard to this clone: Its antigen is undetermined.

The chain joins TRBV7-9 to TRBJ2-1, with D perhaps given as TRBD1 or TRBD2 (5 bases each). This TCR was sampled from a woman aged 30 to 39 in good health. Sequenced input: naive CD8+ T cells sorted from blood. CDR3 sequence (DNA): TGTGCCAGCAGCGGGGGTAGGGTGGGTGAGCAGTTCTTC. This translates into CASSGGRVGEQFF.